The rows below give T cell receptor beta chains drawn from one sample of a study of blood T cell repertoires in COVID-19. The table came from immunoSEQ multiplex PCR; TCRdb's copy has only in-frame clones and leaves some out. The sample yields approximately 280,000 clones, roughly 90% seen once. The sequencing sample was made of peripheral blood. The receptors stem from a woman between 25 and 40 years old with COVID-19, enrolled during active disease. Both conserved end residues are part of each CDR3. A D gene is named only where the DNA matches it firmly. A row's size may be missing; if present it is once, few, many or a size class.

TRBJ1-4	TRBD1	-	TRBV5-4	TGTGCCAGCAGCTTGTGGGGGACAGGGTCCGTCCCGGGTGAAAAACTGTTTTTT	CASSLWGTGSVPGEKLFF
TRBJ1-2	-	-	TRBV28	TGTGCCAGCAGTTTTGCGACAGAGTATGGCTACACCTTC	CASSFATEYGYTF
TRBJ1-3	-	-	TRBV13	TGTGCCAGCAGCTTAGGCGGCACCATATATTTT	CASSLGGTIYF
TRBJ1-5	TRBD1	-	TRBV6-2/TRBV6-3	TGTGCCAGCAGTCCGTGGGGACAGGCCCTCGATCAGCCCCAGCATTTT	CASSPWGQALDQPQHF
TRBJ2-5	-	-	TRBV3-1/TRBV3-2	TGTGCCAGCAGCCAAGACAGGGTACCCTCTGAGACCCAGTACTTC	CASSQDRVPSETQYF
TRBJ1-2	TRBD1	once	TRBV7-9	TGTGCCAGCAGCTTTGGACAGGGGACGTATGGCTACACCTTC	CASSFGQGTYGYTF
TRBJ2-3	-	-	TRBV2	TGTGCCAGCAGGTGGACTGGCACAGATACGCAGTATTTT	CASRWTGTDTQYF
TRBJ1-5	TRBD1	few	TRBV10-1	TGCGCCAGCCTACAGGGGGTGAGTCAGCCCCAGCATTTT	CASLQGVSQPQHF
TRBJ2-7	-	-	TRBV6-5	TGTGCCAGCAGTTACACCCGGGACACCTACGAGCAGTACTTC	CASSYTRDTYEQYF
TRBJ1-2	-	-	TRBV28	TGTGCCAGCAGCCTTGTAGGGACGGACTATCGCTACACCTTC	CASSLVGTDYRYTF
TRBJ2-2	-	-	TRBV10-2	TGCGCCAGCAGTGACCGTGGGGAGCTGTTTTTT	CASSDRGELFF
TRBJ1-1	-	-	TRBV28	TGTGCCAGCAGAGTTTGGACTGCGGGCACTGAAGCTTTCTTT	CASRVWTAGTEAFF
TRBJ1-5	-	-	TRBV4-2	TGTGCCAGCAGCCAGGGGGGGCATAGCAATCAGCCCCAGCATTTT	CASSQGGHSNQPQHF
TRBJ1-2	-	-	TRBV5-1	TGCGCCAGCAGCTTGGATCTCCCCTATGGCTACACCTTC	CASSLDLPYGYTF
TRBJ2-7	TRBD2	few	TRBV2	TGTGCCACCCAGACTAGCGGGGGATACGAGCAGTACTTC	CATQTSGGYEQYF
TRBJ1-5	-	-	TRBV5-6	TGTGCCAGCAGCTTGGGTCGGGTACAGCCCCAGCATTTT	CASSLGRVQPQHF
TRBJ2-4	TRBD2	-	TRBV27	TGTGCCAGCAGCTCCGGACTAGCGGGAGCCAAAAACATTCAGTACTTC	CASSSGLAGAKNIQYF
TRBJ2-3	-	-	TRBV9	TGTGCCAGCAGCTTGAGTCATGGTACGCAGTATTTT	CASSLSHGTQYF
TRBJ2-5	TRBD1	few	TRBV19	TGTGCCAGTAGCCTACAGGGGAAGGGCCAAGAGACCCAGTACTTC	CASSLQGKGQETQYF
TRBJ1-5	-	-	TRBV2	TGTGCCAGCGCGGATAGCAATCAGCCCCAGCATTTT	CASADSNQPQHF
TRBJ2-5	-	-	TRBV30	TGTGCCTGGAGTCGAATCGCGGGGACCCAGTACTTC	CAWSRIAGTQYF
TRBJ2-7	TRBD1	-	TRBV5-1	TGCGCCAGCAGCACCGGACAGGGGGCAAGCGAGCAGTACTTC	CASSTGQGASEQYF
TRBJ1-5	-	-	TRBV5-8	TGTGCCAGCACCCCGATGCGGCCCCAGCATTTT	CASTPMRPQHF
TRBJ2-2	TRBD1	-	TRBV19	TGTGCCAGTAGTAGACAGGGGGCGAACACCGGGGAGCTGTTTTTT	CASSRQGANTGELFF
TRBJ2-1	-	-	TRBV12-3/TRBV12-4	TGTGCCAGCAGCCGACTAGGTGGTGAGCAGTTCTTC	CASSRLGGEQFF
TRBJ2-2	TRBD1	-	TRBV2	TGTGCCTCCCAGGGGGACGGGAACACCGGGGAGCTGTTTTTT	CASQGDGNTGELFF
TRBJ1-1	-	-	TRBV5-6	TGTGCCAGCATCGAGGACAGTCGAGGGACTGAAGCTTTCTTT	CASIEDSRGTEAFF
TRBJ1-5	-	few	TRBV6-5	TGTGCCAGCGCAGAACGGGGGTTGGGCAATCAGCCCCAGCATTTT	CASAERGLGNQPQHF
TRBJ2-1	TRBD2	-	TRBV11-2	TGTGCCAGCAGCTTAGGGATTAGCGGGAGAGGATGGCAGTTCTTC	CASSLGISGRGWQFF
TRBJ2-1	-	-	TRBV7-3	TGTGCCAGCAGCTTACAAACCGGGGTCGGGGAGGAGTTCTTC	CASSLQTGVGEEFF
TRBJ2-3	-	-	TRBV5-1	TGCGCCAGCAGCTTGACCCCGGGACTCCGCACAGATACGCAGTATTTT	CASSLTPGLRTDTQYF
TRBJ2-7	-	-	TRBV4-1	TGCGCCAGCAGCCCCGACTTGACAGGGTACGAGACTAGTTCGTGGGAGCAGTACTTC	CASSPDLTGYETSSWEQYF
TRBJ1-6	-	-	TRBV4-2	TGTGCCAGCAGCCAAGATCCCGGGAATTCACCCCTCCACTTT	CASSQDPGNSPLHF
TRBJ2-7	-	-	TRBV11-2	TGTGCCAGCAGCTTAGGGCTCCAAACCGAGCAGTACTTC	CASSLGLQTEQYF
TRBJ2-2	TRBD2	-	TRBV12-3/TRBV12-4	TGTGCCAGCAGTCCCCGGGAGGGGTTGCTGTTTTTT	CASSPREGLLFF
TRBJ1-4	-	-	TRBV6-5	TGTGCCAGCAGTTACCAGGGGACTAATGAAAAACTGTTTTTT	CASSYQGTNEKLFF
TRBJ1-6	-	-	TRBV3-1/TRBV3-2	TGTGCCAGCAGCCTCCGGGACTTCAAGGAGTCCTATAATTCACCCCTCCACTTT	CASSLRDFKESYNSPLHF
TRBJ2-7	-	once	TRBV5-1	TGCGCCAGCAGCTTGGTAGACAGCAGTATCTTCGAGCAGTACTTC	CASSLVDSSIFEQYF
TRBJ1-2	-	once	TRBV30	TGTGCCTGGAGTCACATTACAGGGTCCGGCTACACCTTC	CAWSHITGSGYTF
TRBJ2-5	-	-	TRBV18	TGTGCCAGCTCACGGGACAACCAAGAGACCCAGTACTTC	CASSRDNQETQYF
TRBJ2-1	-	-	TRBV15	TGTGCCACCGTCCTCGTCCGGCAGGGGTGGTACAATGAGCAGTTCTTC	CATVLVRQGWYNEQFF
TRBJ1-6	TRBD1	once	TRBV7-8	TGTGCCAGCATTTTACAGGGGGGGTTTGCGAGCAGCTCCTATAATTCACCCCTCCACTTT	CASILQGGFASSSYNSPLHF
TRBJ2-3	TRBD1	-	TRBV24-1	TGTGCCACCCCGACAGGGGAAGCAGATACGCAGTATTTT	CATPTGEADTQYF
TRBJ1-1	TRBD1	-	TRBV25-1	TGTGCCAGCGGGGACGGGACAGAGAAATATGGGAACACTGAAGCTTTCTTT	CASGDGTEKYGNTEAFF
TRBJ2-7	TRBD1	-	TRBV4-1	TGCGCCAGCAGCCTCTCTCCGGGACAGGGTTACGAGCAGTACTTC	CASSLSPGQGYEQYF
TRBJ2-7	TRBD2	-	TRBV18	TGTGCCAGCTCAAGGGAGGGAGGATACGAGCAGTACTTC	CASSREGGYEQYF
TRBJ2-3	TRBD2	-	TRBV5-4	TGTGCCAGCAGCCCATTTGGGAGCGGGAGGGCAGATACGCAGTATTTT	CASSPFGSGRADTQYF
TRBJ1-2	-	-	TRBV29-1	TGCAGCGTCGCTGGGAGGGGATCGAACTATGGCTACACCTTC	CSVAGRGSNYGYTF
TRBJ2-2	-	-	TRBV4-3	TGCGCCAGCAGCCAAGTCGCCGGGGAGCTGTTTTTT	CASSQVAGELFF
TRBJ1-5	-	-	TRBV5-5	TGTGCCAGCAGCGGGGTGCGGGGTCAGCCCCAGCATTTT	CASSGVRGQPQHF